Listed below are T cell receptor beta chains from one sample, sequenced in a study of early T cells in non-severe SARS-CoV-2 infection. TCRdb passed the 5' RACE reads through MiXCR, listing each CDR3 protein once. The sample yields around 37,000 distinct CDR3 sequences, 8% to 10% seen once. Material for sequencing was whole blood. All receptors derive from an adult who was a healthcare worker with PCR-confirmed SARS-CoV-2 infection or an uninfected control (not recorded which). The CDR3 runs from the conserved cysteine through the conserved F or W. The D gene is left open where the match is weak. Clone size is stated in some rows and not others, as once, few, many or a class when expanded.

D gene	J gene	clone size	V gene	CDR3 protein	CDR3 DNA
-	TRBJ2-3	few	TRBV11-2	CASFWGDTQYF	TGTGCCAGCTTTTGGGGAGATACGCAGTATTTT
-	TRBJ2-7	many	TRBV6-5	CASGISGDSSYEQYF	TGTGCCAGCGGGATTTCTGGGGATAGCTCCTACGAGCAGTACTTC
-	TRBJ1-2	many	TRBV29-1	CSVESGSRANYGYTF	TGCAGCGTTGAATCGGGCAGCAGAGCTAACTATGGCTACACCTTC
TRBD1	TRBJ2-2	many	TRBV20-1	CSARQGAGTGELFF	TGCAGTGCTAGACAGGGGGCAGGTACCGGGGAGCTGTTTTTT
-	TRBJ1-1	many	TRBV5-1	CASSAGITVNTEAFF	TGCGCCAGCAGCGCGGGGATAACAGTGAACACTGAAGCTTTCTTT
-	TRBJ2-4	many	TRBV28	CASSPAKNIQYF	TGTGCCAGCAGTCCGGCCAAAAACATTCAGTACTTC
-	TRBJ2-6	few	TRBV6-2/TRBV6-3	CASSAWASGANVLTF	TGTGCCAGCAGTGCCTGGGCGTCTGGGGCCAACGTCCTGACTTTC
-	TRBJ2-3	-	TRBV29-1	CSGIRGTDTQYF	TGCAGCGGTATACGGGGGACAGATACGCAGTATTTT
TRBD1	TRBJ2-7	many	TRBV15	CATSRGDRSSYEQYF	TGTGCCACCAGCAGAGGGGACAGGAGCTCCTACGAGCAGTACTTC
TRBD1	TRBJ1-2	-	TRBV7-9	CASRRTGSSYGYTF	TGTGCCAGCAGGCGGACAGGGTCTAGCTATGGCTACACCTTC
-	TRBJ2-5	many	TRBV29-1	CSVVETQETQYF	TGCAGCGTTGTAGAAACCCAAGAGACCCAGTACTTC
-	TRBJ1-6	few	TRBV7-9	CASSFSSDSPLHF	TGTGCCAGCAGCTTTTCCAGTGATTCACCCCTCCACTTT
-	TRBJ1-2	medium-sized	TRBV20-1	CSARGGGSRYGYTF	TGCAGTGCTAGGGGAGGAGGGTCCCGCTATGGCTACACCTTC
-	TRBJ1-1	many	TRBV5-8	CASSRRAGLMAEAFF	TGTGCCAGCAGCCGAAGGGCAGGGTTGATGGCTGAAGCTTTCTTT
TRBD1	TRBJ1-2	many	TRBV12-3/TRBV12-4	CASSFTGQGYGYTF	TGTGCCAGCAGTTTTACTGGACAGGGCTATGGCTACACCTTC
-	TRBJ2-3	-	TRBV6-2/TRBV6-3	CASTESTDTQYF	TGTGCCAGTACCGAGAGTACAGATACGCAGTATTTT
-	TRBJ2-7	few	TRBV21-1	CASSNVYEQYF	TGTGCCAGCAGCAACGTGTACGAGCAGTACTTC